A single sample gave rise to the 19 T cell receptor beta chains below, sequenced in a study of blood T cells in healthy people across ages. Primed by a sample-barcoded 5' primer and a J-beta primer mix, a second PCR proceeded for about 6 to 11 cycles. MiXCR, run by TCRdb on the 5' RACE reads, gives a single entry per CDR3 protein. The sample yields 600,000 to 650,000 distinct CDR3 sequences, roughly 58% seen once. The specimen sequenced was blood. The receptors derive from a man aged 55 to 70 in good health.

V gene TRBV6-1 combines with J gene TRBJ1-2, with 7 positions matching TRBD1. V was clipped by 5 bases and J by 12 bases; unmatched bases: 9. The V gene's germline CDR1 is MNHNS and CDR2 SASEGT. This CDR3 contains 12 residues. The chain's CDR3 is CASSLPGQLHTF. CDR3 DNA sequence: TGTGCCAGCAGTTTGCCGGGACAGCTACACACCTTC.

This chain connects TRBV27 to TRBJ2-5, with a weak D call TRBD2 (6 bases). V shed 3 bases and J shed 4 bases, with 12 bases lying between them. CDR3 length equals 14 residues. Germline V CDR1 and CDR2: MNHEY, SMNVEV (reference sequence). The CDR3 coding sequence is TGTGCCAGCAGTTTTGGAGGGTCCCTAGAGACCCAGTACTTC. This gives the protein CASSFGGSLETQYF.

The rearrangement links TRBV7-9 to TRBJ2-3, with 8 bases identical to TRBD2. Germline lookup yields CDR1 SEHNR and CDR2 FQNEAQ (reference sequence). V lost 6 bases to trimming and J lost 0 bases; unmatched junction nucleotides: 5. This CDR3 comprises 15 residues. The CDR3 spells CASSRRTSSTDTQYF. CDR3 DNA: TGTGCCAGCAGTCGGCGGACTAGCAGCACAGATACGCAGTATTTT.

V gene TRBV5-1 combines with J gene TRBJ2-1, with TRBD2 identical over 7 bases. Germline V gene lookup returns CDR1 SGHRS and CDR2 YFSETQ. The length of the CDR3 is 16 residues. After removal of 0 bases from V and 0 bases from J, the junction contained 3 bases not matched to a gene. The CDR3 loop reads CASSLAGDYSYNEQFF. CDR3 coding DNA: TGCGCCAGCAGCTTGGCCGGGGACTACTCCTACAATGAGCAGTTCTTC.

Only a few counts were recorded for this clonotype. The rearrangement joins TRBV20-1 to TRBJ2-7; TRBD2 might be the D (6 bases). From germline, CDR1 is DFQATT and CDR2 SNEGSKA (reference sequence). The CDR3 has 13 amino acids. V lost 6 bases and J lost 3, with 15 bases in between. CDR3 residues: CSARTLEGYEQYF. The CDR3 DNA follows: TGCAGTGCGAGAACACTGGAGGGCTACGAGCAGTACTTC.

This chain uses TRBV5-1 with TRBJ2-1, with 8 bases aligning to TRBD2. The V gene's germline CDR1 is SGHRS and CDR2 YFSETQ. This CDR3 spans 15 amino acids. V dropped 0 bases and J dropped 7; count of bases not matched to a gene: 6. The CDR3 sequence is CASSLANSGENEQFF. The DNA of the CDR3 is TGCGCCAGCAGCTTGGCTAATAGCGGGGAGAATGAGCAGTTCTTC. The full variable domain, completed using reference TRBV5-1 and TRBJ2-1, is KAGVTQTPRYLIKTRGQQVTLSCSPISGHRSVSWYQQTPGQGLQFLFEYFSETQRNKGNFPGRFSGRQFSNSRSEMNVSTLELGDSALYLCASSLANSGENEQFFGPGTRLTVL.

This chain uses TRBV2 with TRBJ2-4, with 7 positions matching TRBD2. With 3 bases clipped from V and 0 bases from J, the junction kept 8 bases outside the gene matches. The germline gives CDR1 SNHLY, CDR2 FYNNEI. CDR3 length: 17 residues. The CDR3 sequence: CASSESGRGVAKNIQYF. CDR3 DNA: TGTGCCAGCAGTGAGTCTGGGAGGGGAGTAGCCAAAAACATTCAGTACTTC.

The CDR3 sequence: CASRLGWGSPLHF. CDR3 in DNA: TGTGCCAGCAGACTGGGGTGGGGTTCACCCCTCCACTTT. This rearrangement joins TRBV13 to TRBJ1-6; D remains unclear. The length of the CDR3 is 13 residues. V was cut by 6 bases and J by 9 bases, with 12 bases left in between. Per the germline V gene, CDR1 is PRHDT and CDR2 is FYEKMQ (reference sequence).

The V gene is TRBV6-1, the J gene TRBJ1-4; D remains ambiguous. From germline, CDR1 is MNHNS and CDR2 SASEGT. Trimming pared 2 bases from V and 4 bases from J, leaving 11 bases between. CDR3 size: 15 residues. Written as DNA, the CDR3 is TGTGCCAGCAGTGAATTGAACAGAGTTAATGAAAAACTGTTTTTT. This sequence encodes CASSELNRVNEKLFF.

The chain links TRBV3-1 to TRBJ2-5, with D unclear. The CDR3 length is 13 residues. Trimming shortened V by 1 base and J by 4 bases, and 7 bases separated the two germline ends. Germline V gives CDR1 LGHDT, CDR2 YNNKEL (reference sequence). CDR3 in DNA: TGTGCCAGCAGCCAAGTAGAAGGAGAGACCCAGTACTTC. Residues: CASSQVEGETQYF.

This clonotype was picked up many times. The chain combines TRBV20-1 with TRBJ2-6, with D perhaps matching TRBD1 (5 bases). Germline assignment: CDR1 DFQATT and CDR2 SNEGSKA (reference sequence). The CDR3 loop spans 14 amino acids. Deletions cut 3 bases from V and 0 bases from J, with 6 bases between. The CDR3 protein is CSASQGSGANVLTF. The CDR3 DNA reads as TGCAGTGCTAGTCAGGGCTCTGGGGCCAACGTCCTGACTTTC.

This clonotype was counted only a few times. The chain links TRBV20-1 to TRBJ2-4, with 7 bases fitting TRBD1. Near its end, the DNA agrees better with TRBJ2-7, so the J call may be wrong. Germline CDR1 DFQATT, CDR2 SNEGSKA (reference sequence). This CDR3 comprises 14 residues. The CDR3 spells CSALVRGPGNEQYF. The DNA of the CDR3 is TGCAGTGCCCTCGTGAGGGGGCCGGGAAACGAGCAGTACTTC.

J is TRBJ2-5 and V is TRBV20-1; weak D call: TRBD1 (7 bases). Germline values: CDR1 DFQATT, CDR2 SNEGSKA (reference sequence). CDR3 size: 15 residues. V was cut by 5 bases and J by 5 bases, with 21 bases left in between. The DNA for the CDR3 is TGCAGTGCTCCAGACAGGGCCGGGGGCCACGAGACCCAGTACTTC. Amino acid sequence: CSAPDRAGGHETQYF.

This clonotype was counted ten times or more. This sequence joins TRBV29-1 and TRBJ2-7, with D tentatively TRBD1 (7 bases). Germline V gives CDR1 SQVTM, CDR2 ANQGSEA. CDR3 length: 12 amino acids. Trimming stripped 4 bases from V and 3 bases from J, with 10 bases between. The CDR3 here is CSVGQGGYEQYF. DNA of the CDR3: TGCAGCGTTGGCCAGGGGGGCTACGAGCAGTACTTC.

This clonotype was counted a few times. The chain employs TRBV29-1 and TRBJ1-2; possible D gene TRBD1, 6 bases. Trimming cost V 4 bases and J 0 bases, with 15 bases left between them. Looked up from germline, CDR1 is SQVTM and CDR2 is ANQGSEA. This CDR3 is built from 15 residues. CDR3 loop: CSVGARGPANYGYTF. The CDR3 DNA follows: TGCAGCGTTGGTGCCAGGGGCCCAGCTAACTATGGCTACACCTTC.

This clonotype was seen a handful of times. The CDR3 region has the DNA TGCGCCAGCAGCCGAGATCTTGAGACCCAGTACTTC. It specifies CASSRDLETQYF. The chain joins TRBV5-1 to TRBJ2-5; D gene ambiguous. Germline CDR1 and CDR2: SGHRS and YFSETQ. The V end was cut by 4 bases, the J end by 5 bases, with 9 bases between. CDR3 length equals 12 residues.

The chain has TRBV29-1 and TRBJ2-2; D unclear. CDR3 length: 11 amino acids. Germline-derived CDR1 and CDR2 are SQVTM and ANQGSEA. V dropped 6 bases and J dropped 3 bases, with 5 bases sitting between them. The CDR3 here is CSVGDTGELFF. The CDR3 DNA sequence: TGCAGCGTAGGAGACACCGGGGAGCTGTTTTTT.

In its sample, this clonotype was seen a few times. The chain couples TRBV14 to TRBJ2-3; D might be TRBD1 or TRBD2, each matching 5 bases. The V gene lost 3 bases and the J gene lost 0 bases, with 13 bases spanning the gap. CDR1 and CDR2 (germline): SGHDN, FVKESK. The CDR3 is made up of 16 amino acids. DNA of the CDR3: TGTGCCAGCAGCCAGCTCGGGACCTCTAGCACAGATACGCAGTATTTT. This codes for CASSQLGTSSTDTQYF.

The CDR3 DNA reads TGTGCCAGCAGTCCGCGGGGCCAGCACTCATATCATGGCTACACCTTC. Amino acid sequence: CASSPRGQHSYHGYTF. V usage is TRBV2 and J usage is TRBJ1-2; possible D gene TRBD1, 5 bases. Germline V gene data show CDR1 as SNHLY and CDR2 as FYNNEI. The CDR3 is 16 residues long. V was cut by 5 bases and J by 6 bases, with 22 bases left in between.